The following is a T cell receptor (beta chain) sequence with its context. The antigen it binds to is not known. It has no much larger one-base neighbor in the sample; base qualities were not kept. Whole blood was collected in K2EDTA tubes by collaborating institutions according to the institutions' own protocols. For TCRbeta analysis, collaborator samples were shipped as frozen whole blood, as isolated PBMCs, or as DNA extracted from either sample type. TCRbeta CDR3 regions were amplified from genomic DNA using the immunoSEQ Assay, a bias-controlled multiplex PCR. As for the original processing: Within the assay, amplification of reference gene primers was used to estimate how many nucleated cells each sample contained. Sequence reads were collapsed and filtered to measure the absolute abundance of every unique TCRbeta CDR3 rearrangement. For each sample, productive Simpson clonality was calculated as the square root of Simpson's diversity index across productive rearrangements. The source is immuneACCESS, and TCRdb retained only in-frame sequences with V and J called. Part of the clones is not carried over; for the studies checked, unresolved V genes explain less than half of this, and the remainder is unexplained. The V and J calls and the clone size are those of that table, but D and trimming were determined from the DNA. The sample includes 30,000 to 40,000 clones, with roughly 91% observed a single time. The ten most abundant clones make up under 15% of the sample.

This specimen comes from a study of blood T cell repertoires in COVID-19 (dated by TCRdb to about 2020). Study-level background: Collaborator samples came from the United States, Italy and Spain and covered acute and convalescent phases of COVID-19. Sample metadata almost always included a de-identified subject ID, COVID-19 status, age in years and sex. Samples were obtained from the ongoing ImmuneRACE study (first 160 participants) and from 1,200 or so subjects provided by 6 global collaborators. Deeply sampled blood TCRbeta repertoires from subjects exposed to, actively infected with, or recovered from COVID-19 were included in the dataset. Where available, HLA class I and class II types were obtained from metadata supplied by the sample provider rather than from assay-based typing. The material from the prospective study consisted of cDNA or gDNA derived from T cells, B-cell-depleted T cells, or PBMCs. The repertoires were released in a freely available public database intended as a resource for research on the immune response to SARS-CoV-2. The investigation overall reported the following: The amount of clinical and demographic metadata varied by source and participant and was provided uncurated.

Measured from the cysteine to the phenylalanine, the CDR3 is 21 residues long. CDR3 DNA only is kept here, 63 bases in frame from base 1. From the germline V gene, CDR1 is MDHEN and CDR2 is SYDVKM. Trimmed from V: 8 bases; trimmed from J: 3 bases; junction bases lacking a gene match: 23. Recombination linked TRBV28 to TRBJ2-5; the central 14 bases match TRBD2. The sample was peripheral blood. The receptor comes from a man between 65 and 85 years old with active COVID-19. The CDR3 corresponds to CASLHRQGSTSGGDKEETQYF. The DNA sequence is as follows: TGTGCCAGCCTCCACCGACAGGGGTCGACTAGCGGGGGGGATAAAGAAGAGACCCAGTACTTC.